The 31 T cell receptor beta chains below were found in one sample sequenced in a study of blood T cell repertoires in COVID-19. Profiled with immunoSEQ multiplex PCR; TCRdb holds only in-frame clones, not every one. This sample has more than 400,000 clones, with about nine tenths found just once. What was sequenced was PBMCs or T cells enriched from blood (not recorded which). The receptors derive from a woman between 18 and 29 years old who had recovered from COVID-19.

The V call is TRBV5-6, the J call TRBJ1-1; the match to TRBD1 covers 9 bases. The CDR3 covers 16 residues. The germline V gene has CDR1 SGHDT and CDR2 YYEEEE. After removal of 4 bases from V and 1 base from J, the junction contained 8 bases not matched to a gene. CDR3 sequence: CASSRGQGVENTEAFF. As DNA, the CDR3 is TGTGCCAGCAGCCGGGGACAGGGAGTGGAGAACACTGAAGCTTTCTTT.

CDR3 DNA: TGTGCCAGCAATGTGGGGTTAGGGGACACTGAAGCTTTCTTT. Translating gives CASNVGLGDTEAFF. The gene calls are TRBV3-1 (or the pseudogene TRBV3-2) and TRBJ1-1; weak D call: TRBD1 (5 bases). V was pared by 7 bases and J by 3 bases, with 15 bases between. Germline values: CDR1 LGHDT, CDR2 YNNKEL (reference sequence). The CDR3 sequence is 14 residues long.

This chain links TRBV5-1 with TRBJ2-1; 12 bases fit TRBD1. Germline-derived CDR1 and CDR2 are SGHRS and YFSETQ. J was trimmed by 7 bases and V by 4 bases; bases with no gene match: 3. CDR3 length: 14 amino acids. CDR3 sequence (DNA): TGCGCCAGCAGCGGGACAGGGGGCGAGAATGAGCAGTTCTTC. Its translation: CASSGTGGENEQFF.

J is TRBJ1-2 and V is TRBV28, with D perhaps matching TRBD1 (5 bases). Germline V lookup: CDR1 MDHEN, CDR2 SYDVKM. The CDR3 extends over 14 amino acids. Trimming removed 3 bases from V and 4 bases from J, with 12 bases in between. CDR3 in amino acids: CASSFLGGFYGYTF. CDR3 DNA sequence: TGTGCCAGCAGTTTCTTGGGGGGTTTCTATGGCTACACCTTC.

This clone has a handful of counts. Distinct nucleotide sequences in the sample also encode this CDR3. This rearrangement joins TRBV7-9 to TRBJ1-1; tentative D call: TRBD1 (5 bases). The CDR3 length is 13 residues. Per germline, CDR1 SEHNR and CDR2 FQNEAQ (reference sequence). V lost 4 bases, J lost 3 bases, and 9 bases lay in between. In DNA form, the CDR3 reads TGTGCCAGCAGCTATTCGGGGGACACTGAAGCTTTCTTT. Translating it yields CASSYSGDTEAFF.

The chain joins TRBV2 to TRBJ2-7; 9 positions agree with TRBD2. CDR3 length equals 16 residues. V trimming: 4 bases; J trimming: 1 base; junction bases outside the gene matches: 8. Germline-derived CDR1 and CDR2 are SNHLY and FYNNEI. This chain's CDR3 is CASSVTALAGSYEQYF. The DNA for the CDR3 is TGTGCCAGCAGTGTGACCGCGCTAGCGGGGTCCTACGAGCAGTACTTC.

The rearrangement links TRBV6-5 to TRBJ2-6, with D unclear. CDR3 size: 13 residues. V was pared by 4 bases and J by 2 bases, with 3 bases between. In germline, CDR1 is MNHEY, CDR2 SVGAGI. CDR3 residues: CASSSTGANVLTF. CDR3 DNA: TGTGCCAGCAGTTCAACTGGGGCCAACGTCCTGACTTTC.

V is TRBV24-1 and J is TRBJ1-1; D gene uncertain. Germline V gene data show CDR1 as KGHDR and CDR2 as SFDVKD. The germline V and J ends were trimmed by 1 base and 1 base, with 12 bases remaining between them. This CDR3 is 16 amino acids long. CDR3 bases: TGTGCCACCAGTGATTTCCTCGGACGGGGGAACACTGAAGCTTTCTTT. Translated: CATSDFLGRGNTEAFF.

The V gene is TRBV7-2, the J gene TRBJ1-5; D not certain. The ends were cut back, 1 base at V and 6 bases at J, with 7 bases in the middle. Germline assignment: CDR1 SGHTA and CDR2 FQGNSA. The CDR3 runs to 13 residues. The CDR3 nucleotides read TGTGCCAGCAGCTTAGAGGCGGTTCAGCCCCAGCATTTT. Protein product: CASSLEAVQPQHF.

The rearrangement links TRBV2 to TRBJ1-2; tentative D call: TRBD1 (5 bases). This CDR3 comprises 12 residues. The germline V gene encodes CDR1 SNHLY and CDR2 FYNNEI. V lost 4 bases and J 6 bases, leaving 9 bases between the germline ends. CDR3 bases: TGTGCCAGCAGTGGGGTGGACAATGGCTACACCTTC. It specifies CASSGVDNGYTF. Full variable domain (outside the CDR3, taken from reference TRBV2 and TRBJ1-2): EPEVTQTPSHQVTQMGQEVILRCVPISNHLYFYWYRQILGQKVEFLVSFYNNEISEKSEIFDDQFSVERPDGSNFTLKIRSTKLEDSAMYFCASSGVDNGYTFGSGTRLTVV.

This rearrangement joins TRBV28 to TRBJ2-3; 8 bases are a match to TRBD2. The CDR3 length is 16 residues. Germline V CDR1 and CDR2: MDHEN, SYDVKM. V dropped 7 bases and J dropped 4; count of bases not matched to a gene: 13. The CDR3: CASKTPIAGSADTQYF. In nucleotides, the CDR3 is TGTGCCAGCAAGACACCGATAGCGGGGAGTGCAGATACGCAGTATTTT.

The V call is TRBV4-1, the J call TRBJ2-7; D is undetermined. Trimming left V 1 base short and J 0 bases short, with 10 bases between. The CDR3 length is 15 residues. In germline, CDR1 is MGHRA, CDR2 YSYEKL. The CDR3 coding sequence is TGCGCCAGCAGCCAAGGATCCGACACCTCCTACGAGCAGTACTTC. The encoded protein is CASSQGSDTSYEQYF.

This clone has only one observation. The V and J genes are TRBV27 and TRBJ1-4; D is perhaps TRBD1 (6 bases). Germline V CDR1 and CDR2: MNHEY, SMNVEV (reference sequence). CDR3 length: 17 amino acids. Trimming removed 6 bases at V and 0 bases at J, with 17 bases between. Here the CDR3 DNA reads TGTGCCAGCAGCTCCACAGGGAACTTTGCAACTAATGAAAAACTGTTTTTT. As protein: CASSSTGNFATNEKLFF.

The chain couples TRBV3-1 (or the pseudogene TRBV3-2) to TRBJ1-2; maybe TRBD1 (6 bases). The CDR3 loop spans 14 amino acids. Germline lookup yields CDR1 LGHDT and CDR2 YNNKEL (reference sequence). With 3 bases removed from V and 5 bases from J, the gap between germline ends came to 13 bases. Written as DNA, the CDR3 is TGTGCCAGCAGCCATGCGAGTACAGGGTATGGCTACACCTTC. It is translated as CASSHASTGYGYTF.

The V and J genes are TRBV7-3 and TRBJ1-1; possibly TRBD1 for D (6 bases). Germline V lookup: CDR1 SGHTA, CDR2 FQGTGA. The germline V and J ends were trimmed by 6 bases and 1 base, with 12 bases remaining between them. The length of the CDR3 is 14 residues. The CDR3 region has the DNA TGTGCCAGCAGTTCCGGGGGGGCGAACACTGAAGCTTTCTTT. Translated, it gives CASSSGGANTEAFF.

A note on this clone: One end of the junction does not line up with germline, which may come from a read error. For the CDR3, the DNA is TGTGCCAGCAGCTCCACGACCGGACAGGGGGCGCATTTT. Amino acid sequence: CASSSTTGQGAHF. V is TRBV5-5 and J is TRBJ2-3; 11 bases fit TRBD1. This CDR3 has 13 amino acids. Germline V lookup: CDR1 SGHKS, CDR2 YYEKEE (reference sequence).

J is TRBJ1-2 and V is TRBV29-1; no definite D call. Trimming took off 7 bases at V and 7 bases at J, with 16 bases between the two ends. CDR1 and CDR2 (germline): SQVTM, ANQGSEA. The CDR3 sequence is 12 residues long. The CDR3 loop is CSAPSPGGGYTF. DNA of the CDR3: TGCAGCGCCCCCTCCCCGGGAGGTGGCTACACCTTC.

This chain connects TRBV3-1 (or the pseudogene TRBV3-2) to TRBJ1-1; 10 positions match TRBD1. The CDR3 is made up of 17 amino acids. V shed 1 base and J 3 bases; nucleotides not matched to a gene: 8. Germline V gene data show CDR1 as LGHDT and CDR2 as YNNKEL (reference sequence). As DNA, the CDR3 is TGTGCCAGCAGCCAAGTGAGGGACAGGGGAATGGACACTGAAGCTTTCTTT. Its protein is CASSQVRDRGMDTEAFF.

The chain couples TRBV7-8 to TRBJ1-4, with 7 bases aligning to TRBD1. After removal of 5 bases from V and 8 bases from J, the junction contained 8 bases not matched to a gene. This CDR3 is built from 14 residues. Germline V gene sequence: CDR1 SGHVS, CDR2 FQNEAQ. CDR3 in amino acids: CASSETGIWEKLFF. As DNA, the CDR3 is TGTGCCAGCAGCGAGACAGGGATCTGGGAAAAACTGTTTTTT.

The chain recombines TRBV6-5 with TRBJ1-1; no definite D call. The germline CDR1 and CDR2 sequences are MNHEY and SVGAGI. The CDR3 sequence is 13 residues long. The germline V and J ends were trimmed by 0 bases and 9 bases, with 11 bases remaining between them. In DNA, the CDR3 is TGTGCCAGCAGTTACTCAGGAGCCCTACAAGCTTTCTTT. Translating it yields CASSYSGALQAFF.

Comments on this clone: Other nucleotide sequences in the sample specify the same CDR3. This chain uses TRBV5-6 with TRBJ1-1, with a weak D call TRBD1 (5 bases). Germline lookup yields CDR1 SGHDT and CDR2 YYEEEE. Trimming removed 5 bases from V and 1 base from J, with 12 bases in between. The CDR3 contains 14 residues. The CDR3, as DNA: TGTGCCAGCAGTCTGGGGGGACCGAACACTGAAGCTTTCTTT. Amino acids: CASSLGGPNTEAFF.

This chain links TRBV24-1 with TRBJ2-3; 9 bases map to TRBD2. This CDR3 has 15 residues. The V gene's germline CDR1 is KGHDR and CDR2 SFDVKD. Trimming took 4 bases from V and 8 from J; bases not matched to a gene: 9. The CDR3: CATSDGLAGISTQYF. CDR3 sequence (DNA): TGTGCCACCAGTGACGGCCTAGCGGGGATAAGTACGCAGTATTTT.

About this clone: The sample has other DNA sequences that encode this CDR3 too. The chain links TRBV30 to TRBJ1-5, with D unclear. Germline V gene data show CDR1 as GTSNPN and CDR2 as SVGIG (reference sequence). Trimming stripped 4 bases from V and 0 bases from J, with 7 bases between. This CDR3 contains 13 residues. CDR3 nucleotides: TGTGCCTGGACCGGGGATAGCAATCAGCCCCAGCATTTT. It encodes CAWTGDSNQPQHF.

The chain uses TRBV2 and TRBJ2-2; 8 bases line up with TRBD1. Germline CDR1 is SNHLY and CDR2 is FYNNEI. The junction had 8 bases not matched to a gene; V was cut back by 8 bases and J by 3 bases. The CDR3 extends over 15 amino acids. The CDR3 region has the DNA TGTGCCAGCGTCTACGGGACAGGCTACACCGGGGAGCTGTTTTTT. Translating gives CASVYGTGYTGELFF.

This clone was seen only once. The chain uses TRBV7-2 and TRBJ2-5, with 12 bases lining up with TRBD2. There are 16 residues in the CDR3. The V and J ends lost 1 base and 5 bases, in that order; junction bases with no gene match: 5. Germline V lookup: CDR1 SGHTA, CDR2 FQGNSA. In DNA, the CDR3 is TGTGCCAGCAGCTTAGACCTAGCGGGGGGGGCGGAGACCCAGTACTTC. Translation gives CASSLDLAGGAETQYF.

The chain carries TRBV12-3 or TRBV12-4 and TRBJ2-5; possible D gene TRBD1, 6 bases. The CDR3 is 12 amino acids. The V gene lost 5 bases and the J gene lost 7 bases, with 11 bases spanning the gap. The CDR3 DNA reads as TGTGCCAGCAGTGTACTCAGGGGGACCCAGTACTTC. This gives the protein CASSVLRGTQYF.

The rearrangement links TRBV24-1 to TRBJ2-3, with 9 bases lining up with TRBD1. The V and J ends lost 4 bases and 6 bases, in that order; junction bases with no gene match: 7. Germline CDR1 and CDR2: KGHDR and SFDVKD. This CDR3 has 15 residues. Here the CDR3 DNA reads TGTGCCACCAGTGACGCACAGGGGGCAGGGGATACGCAGTATTTT. Translated, it gives CATSDAQGAGDTQYF.

About this clone itself: The same CDR3 can be traced to other DNA sequences in this sample. The J gene is TRBJ2-7, the V gene TRBV2; 12 bases align to TRBD2. This CDR3 spans 14 amino acids. Per the germline V gene, CDR1 is SNHLY and CDR2 is FYNNEI. Germline trimming cut 2 bases from V and 6 bases from J; bases unmatched to any gene: 2. The CDR3 spells CASSELAGGSEQYF. CDR3 nucleotides: TGTGCCAGCAGTGAACTAGCGGGGGGGAGCGAGCAGTACTTC.

The gene calls are TRBV5-1 and TRBJ2-2, with 8 nucleotides matching TRBD1. V lost 2 bases, J lost 7 bases, and 4 bases stayed unmatched. This CDR3 comprises 14 residues. Germline V gives CDR1 SGHRS, CDR2 YFSETQ. CDR3 coding DNA: TGCGCCAGCAGCTTAGGACAGGGCGGCGGGGAGCTGTTTTTT. As protein: CASSLGQGGGELFF.

The rearrangement links TRBV4-1 to TRBJ1-1, with D uncertain. Germline CDR1 MGHRA, CDR2 YSYEKL. This CDR3 is 13 amino acids long. Between the trimmed V and J ends, which lost 0 bases and 6 bases, there was a span of 8 bases. The CDR3 sequence is CASSQDEGSEAFF. The CDR3, as DNA: TGCGCCAGCAGCCAAGATGAGGGCTCTGAAGCTTTCTTT.

CDR3 region: CAISGGGSDEAFF. CDR3 DNA sequence: TGTGCCATCAGTGGAGGGGGCTCGGATGAAGCTTTCTTT. V is TRBV10-3 and J is TRBJ1-1; 7 bases line up with TRBD1. CDR1 and CDR2 (germline): ENHRY, SYGVKD. This CDR3 is built from 13 residues. The J segment lost 7 bases and the V segment lost 4 bases, leaving 6 bases of the junction unmatched.